A selection of T cell receptor beta chains follows, all from one sample in a study of monozygotic twins with cystic fibrosis. Produced via immunoSEQ multiplex PCR; TCRdb's table is partial and in-frame only. The sample lists roughly 19,000 clones; 95% to 98% were seen once. Sequenced sample: blood. These receptors came from a woman aged 30 to 39 with cystic fibrosis. CDR3s include the opening cysteine and the closing phenylalanine or tryptophan. The D gene is left open where the match is weak. Only some rows state a clone size, as once, few, many or a class for expanded clones.

D | J | V | size | DNA | CDR3
TRBD2 | TRBJ2-3 | TRBV9 | NA | TGTGCCAGCAGCGTAGCCCTCCCGGCGGGGGGTTCGTCAGATACGCAGTATTTT | CASSVALPAGGSSDTQYF
NA | TRBJ2-2 | TRBV9 | NA | TGTGCCAGCAGCGTAGGGGGGACGGGCACCGGGGAGCTGTTTTTT | CASSVGGTGTGELFF
NA | TRBJ1-2 | TRBV7-2 | NA | TGTGCCAGCAGCGGAGAGGTATGGTACGCTGGCTACACCTTC | CASSGEVWYAGYTF
NA | TRBJ1-6 | TRBV9 | NA | TGTGCCAGCAGCGTAGATCAAGGGGGAGGGTCACCCCTCCACTTT | CASSVDQGGGSPLHF
NA | TRBJ1-6 | TRBV5-1 | NA | TGCGCCAGCAGCTTGGATGTTGCAAATTCACCCCTCCACTTT | CASSLDVANSPLHF
NA | TRBJ1-2 | TRBV19 | NA | TGTGCCAGTAGTCCCCTCCTTAACTATGGCTACACCTTC | CASSPLLNYGYTF
NA | TRBJ2-5 | TRBV5-6 | NA | TGTGCCAGCAGCTTGAGCGGGACCCAGTACTTC | CASSLSGTQYF
NA | TRBJ1-2 | TRBV2 | NA | TGTGCCAGCAGCCAGGGTGGCTACACCTTC | CASSQGGYTF
TRBD2 | TRBJ2-3 | TRBV5-1 | NA | TGCGCCAGCAGTTCGGTGATAACTAGCGGGGGGGAAAACGATACGCAGTATTTT | CASSSVITSGGENDTQYF
NA | TRBJ2-1 | TRBV5-1 | once | TGCGCCAGCAGCTTGGGGACCCTATACAATGAGCAGTTCTTC | CASSLGTLYNEQFF
NA | TRBJ1-5 | TRBV23-1 | NA | TGCGCCAGCAGTCACAGGGCTTGGCAGCCCCAGCATTTT | CASSHRAWQPQHF
TRBD2 | TRBJ2-2 | TRBV2 | NA | TGTGCCAGCAGGGTAGTCGGGGGGACCGGGGAGCTGTTTTTT | CASRVVGGTGELFF
TRBD1 | TRBJ1-5 | TRBV6-4 | NA | TGTGCCAGCAGTGCCTCAGTCGACAGGGTGAAAAGCAATCAGCCCCAGCATTTT | CASSASVDRVKSNQPQHF
NA | TRBJ2-7 | TRBV5-5 | NA | TGTGCCAGCAGCCCGTTGACGGCGCAGAAGAACGAGCAGTACTTC | CASSPLTAQKNEQYF
NA | TRBJ2-1 | TRBV21-1 | NA | TGTGCCAGCAGCAAAGCCTACACCGAGGAAGGGGCCTACAATGAGCAGTTCTTC | CASSKAYTEEGAYNEQFF
TRBD1 | TRBJ1-2 | TRBV29-1 | NA | TGCAGCGTTGTACAGGGGCTTTTCCCAAACTATGGCTACACCTTC | CSVVQGLFPNYGYTF
TRBD1 | TRBJ2-7 | TRBV5-6 | NA | TGTGCCAGCAGCCTCGGACAGGAGCCCTACGAGCAGTACTTC | CASSLGQEPYEQYF
NA | TRBJ1-2 | TRBV9 | NA | TGTGCCAGCAGCGTAGGCCCCCCGCCTCTCTATGGCTACACCTTC | CASSVGPPPLYGYTF
TRBD1 | TRBJ1-6 | TRBV7-2 | NA | TGTGCCAGCAGCTTGGCCCAGGGGGCTCTTGGGGCACCCCTCCACTTT | CASSLAQGALGAPLHF
NA | TRBJ1-3 | TRBV28 | NA | TGTGCCAGCAGCTCAAGAAACACCATATATTTT | CASSSRNTIYF
NA | TRBJ1-1 | TRBV29-1 | NA | TGCAGCGTTGAAGGTATCCAATCTGAAGCTTTCTTT | CSVEGIQSEAFF
NA | TRBJ1-5 | TRBV6-1 | NA | TGTGCCAGCAATACGGGACAAAATCAGCCCCAGCATTTT | CASNTGQNQPQHF
NA | TRBJ1-4 | TRBV28 | NA | TGTGCCAGCAGCACAACTGGGAGAAAACTGTTTTTT | CASSTTGRKLFF
TRBD2 | TRBJ2-3 | TRBV9 | NA | TGTGCCAGCAGCCCGGGACTAGCGGTTAGCACAGATACGCAGTATTTT | CASSPGLAVSTDTQYF
TRBD2 | TRBJ2-7 | TRBV4-1 | NA | TGCGCCAGCTCTTATGTCGCGGGGGTCTCCTACGAGCAGTACTTC | CASSYVAGVSYEQYF
TRBD2 | TRBJ2-2 | TRBV10-2 | NA | TGCGCCAGCAGTGACCCAACGCGGGGGGGCTCCGGGGAGCTGTTTTTT | CASSDPTRGGSGELFF
NA | TRBJ2-3 | TRBV12-2 | NA | TGTGCAAGTCGAAGGAGGGTCTGGGGAGATACGCAGTATTTT | CASRRRVWGDTQYF
NA | TRBJ2-1 | TRBV20-1 | NA | TGCAGTGCTAGGGTCGGGGGGCAGTTCTTC | CSARVGGQFF
TRBD1 | TRBJ2-7 | TRBV4-1 | NA | TGCGCCAGCAGCCAGTTCGGACAGGACTACGAGCAGTACTTC | CASSQFGQDYEQYF
TRBD1 | TRBJ2-7 | TRBV2 | NA | TGTGCCAGCAGTGAAAGGACAGGGGCCCGGTACTTC | CASSERTGARYF
NA | TRBJ2-7 | TRBV5-1 | NA | TGCGCCAGCAGCTCCACAGGGTACACCTACGAGCAGTACTTC | CASSSTGYTYEQYF
NA | TRBJ1-1 | TRBV7-2 | NA | TGTGCCAGCAGCTTCCTGGGGACTTCAACTGAAGCTTTCTTT | CASSFLGTSTEAFF
NA | TRBJ2-2 | TRBV6-1 | NA | TGTGCCAGCAGTACACCCCTAGAAGTCGGGGAGCTGTTTTTT | CASSTPLEVGELFF
NA | TRBJ2-2 | TRBV7-9 | NA | TGTGCCAGCAGCTTATCGGCCCCGGGCGGGGAGCTGTTTTTT | CASSLSAPGGELFF
NA | TRBJ2-1 | TRBV5-1 | NA | TGCGCCAGCAGCGGATTTGGACCCTACAATGAGCAGTTCTTC | CASSGFGPYNEQFF
NA | TRBJ2-3 | TRBV7-9 | NA | TGTGCCAGCAGCTTCGGGGGGCGGAACACAGATACGCAGTATTTT | CASSFGGRNTDTQYF
TRBD1 | TRBJ2-7 | TRBV27 | NA | TGTGCCAGCAGACGAGGGACAGGGGGGGTCTCCGAGCAGTACTTC | CASRRGTGGVSEQYF
TRBD2 | TRBJ2-2 | TRBV10-3 | NA | TGTGCCATCAGTGTCCGGCTAGCGGGGGAGAGCGGGGAGCTGTTTTTT | CAISVRLAGESGELFF
NA | TRBJ1-2 | TRBV4-1 | NA | TGCGCCAGCAGCCAAGACCGGGCAATACGGTATGGCTACACCTTC | CASSQDRAIRYGYTF
NA | TRBJ1-2 | TRBV13 | NA | TGTGCCAGCAGCTTATTCGGAGGGGACGTAGGCTACACCTTC | CASSLFGGDVGYTF
NA | TRBJ2-2 | TRBV10-3 | NA | TGTGCCATCAGGGGACTGGGGGATACCGGGGAGCTGTTTTTT | CAIRGLGDTGELFF
NA | TRBJ1-3 | TRBV25-1 | NA | TGTGCCAGCAGTGTTCAGGGCGGCTCTGGAAACACCATATATTTT | CASSVQGGSGNTIYF
TRBD2 | TRBJ2-3 | TRBV7-2 | NA | TGTGCCAGCAACCTAGCGGGGGGGACAGATACGCAGTATTTT | CASNLAGGTDTQYF